What follows describes a single T cell receptor (beta chain). The assay was immunoSEQ multiplex PCR, and TCRdb's table has in-frame clones only and misses some. Among over 400,000 clones listed, approximately 85% were seen once. This CDR3 comprises 14 residues. V was pared by 4 bases and J by 2 bases, with 11 bases between. Germline CDR1 reads SGHTA; CDR2 reads FQGNSA. This sample is part of a study of blood T cell repertoires in COVID-19. Study details: The origin of the acute and convalescent COVID-19 samples was the United States, Italy and Spain.

Material for sequencing was peripheral blood. This sequence was found in a human donor in a cohort sampled during active COVID-19. The V call is TRBV7-2, the J call TRBJ1-2; D unclear. The CDR3 nucleotides are TGTGCCAGCAGCTCGCCGAGGGCGAACTATGGCTACACCTTC. As protein: CASSSPRANYGYTF.